This is a list of T cell receptor beta chains from one sample in a study of early T cells in non-severe SARS-CoV-2 infection. MiXCR was run by TCRdb on the 5' RACE reads, yielding one entry per CDR3 protein. The profile shows under 85,000 distinct CDR3 sequences, 13% to 15% of them singletons. Sequenced material: whole blood. The source is an adult who was a healthcare worker with PCR-confirmed SARS-CoV-2 infection or an uninfected control (not recorded which). The conserved cysteine and the conserved F or W are not part of the CDR3 here. A D gene is named only where the DNA matches it firmly. Some rows have no size entry. The others give once, few or many, or a class for an expanded clone.

J | D | V | size | CDR3
TRBJ2-7 | TRBD2 | TRBV19 | . | ASSATGGGEQY
TRBJ2-3 | . | TRBV19 | few | ASSMFSTDTQY
TRBJ1-5 | . | TRBV6-5 | . | ASSPWGEAPPQH
TRBJ1-1 | TRBD1 | TRBV20-1 | . | SAAGTGDTEAF
TRBJ1-5 | . | TRBV7-2 | many | ASSFRGLNQPQH
TRBJ2-1 | . | TRBV9 | few | ASSVAADYNEQF
TRBJ1-1 | . | TRBV7-3 | many | ASSLMGTSNTEAF
TRBJ2-7 | . | TRBV5-1 | few | ASRSGQISYEQY
TRBJ1-4 | . | TRBV18 | . | ASSPPYPGNEKLF
TRBJ1-3 | TRBD1 | TRBV3-1 | . | ASSRTGENGNTIY
TRBJ1-6 | . | TRBV7-2 | . | ASSSGGPLH
TRBJ1-2 | . | TRBV27 | few | ASSLLPKFFYGYT
TRBJ2-7 | TRBD2 | TRBV20-1 | few | SARDRFVTSGYEQY
TRBJ2-7 | TRBD1 | TRBV18 | few | ASSPSPGQHEQY
TRBJ2-1 | TRBD1 | TRBV20-1 | . | SPLTGVGNEQF
TRBJ1-1 | TRBD1 | TRBV5-1 | . | ASSRNRGRVFTEAF
TRBJ2-1 | . | TRBV2 | many | ASITSSYNEQF
TRBJ2-5 | . | TRBV2 | . | ASTAGGLPETQY
TRBJ2-7 | . | TRBV20-1 | . | SAPNGQHYEQY
TRBJ1-1 | . | TRBV4-3 | . | ASSQDGGLAF
TRBJ2-3 | . | TRBV28 | few | ASRMTAAKRDTQY
TRBJ1-5 | . | TRBV20-1 | . | SAVSGQLSSQH
TRBJ2-7 | TRBD1 | TRBV28 | . | ASRGAGQGADEQY